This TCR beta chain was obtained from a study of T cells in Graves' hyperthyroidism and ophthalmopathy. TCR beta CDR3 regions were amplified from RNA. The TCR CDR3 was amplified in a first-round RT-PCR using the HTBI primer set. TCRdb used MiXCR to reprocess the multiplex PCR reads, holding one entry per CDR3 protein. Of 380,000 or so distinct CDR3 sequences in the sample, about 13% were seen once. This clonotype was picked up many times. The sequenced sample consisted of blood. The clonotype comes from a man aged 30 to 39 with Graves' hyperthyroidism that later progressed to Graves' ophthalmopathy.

CDR3 coding DNA: TGTGCCAGCAGCCAGGGGGGAGTCTATGTGAACACTGAAGCTTTCTTT. Its protein is CASSQGGVYVNTEAFF. V gene TRBV3-1 combines with J gene TRBJ1-1; D may be TRBD1 (5 bases). Germline V gene lookup returns CDR1 LGHDT and CDR2 YNNKEL (reference sequence). Trimming pared 3 bases from V and 0 bases from J, leaving 14 bases between. The CDR3 length is 16 residues.